A selection of T cell receptor beta chains follows, all from one sample in a study of blood T cell repertoires in COVID-19. Measured with immunoSEQ multiplex PCR; TCRdb has only the in-frame clones, and not every one. The sample comprises 93,000 or so clones, about 80% of which are singletons, and 10% to 15% rests with the top ten. The specimen was peripheral blood. The receptors here all came from a human donor in a cohort sampled during active or convalescent COVID-19. Both conserved end residues are part of each CDR3. The D gene is left open where the match is weak. For some rows the clone size is stated as once, few or many, or as a class when expanded; others skip it.

len	v_gene	j_gene	d_gene	abundance	CDR3aa	CDR3nt
13	TRBV5-6	TRBJ1-2	TRBD1	-	CASSPGTGAGYTF	TGTGCCAGCAGCCCGGGGACAGGTGCTGGCTACACCTTC
15	TRBV7-2	TRBJ2-3	TRBD2	-	CASSWSGEITDTQYF	TGTGCCAGCAGCTGGAGCGGGGAAATCACAGATACGCAGTATTTT
15	TRBV11-2	TRBJ1-1	TRBD1	-	CASSPQGAGGTEAFF	TGTGCCAGCAGCCCGCAGGGGGCTGGGGGAACTGAAGCTTTCTTT
18	TRBV5-5	TRBJ2-3	TRBD2	-	CASSGGLAGGQGTDTQYF	TGTGCCAGCAGCGGCGGACTAGCGGGGGGCCAAGGCACAGATACGCAGTATTTT
14	TRBV5-4	TRBJ1-1	-	-	CASSLWGPDTEAFF	TGTGCCAGCAGCTTATGGGGGCCGGACACTGAAGCTTTCTTT
15	TRBV28	TRBJ2-1	TRBD1	-	CASSPHGQGINEQFF	TGTGCCAGCAGTCCCCATGGACAGGGAATAAATGAGCAGTTCTTC
14	TRBV3-1/TRBV3-2	TRBJ1-6	-	few	CASSQRQTNSPLHF	TGTGCCAGCAGCCAGAGGCAGACCAATTCACCCCTCCACTTT
14	TRBV11-3	TRBJ2-3	TRBD1	once	CASSKTGAADTQYF	TGTGCCAGCAGCAAGACAGGGGCGGCAGATACGCAGTATTTT
14	TRBV11-2	TRBJ2-7	TRBD2	-	CASSPGLAIWEQYF	TGTGCCAGCAGCCCGGGACTAGCGATCTGGGAGCAGTACTTC
16	TRBV5-4	TRBJ2-2	-	-	CASSPKAGMEAGELFF	TGTGCCAGCAGCCCCAAAGCGGGCATGGAGGCCGGGGAGCTGTTTTTT
15	TRBV6-2/TRBV6-3	TRBJ2-2	-	-	CASSWSGANTGELFF	TGTGCCAGCAGTTGGTCGGGGGCGAACACCGGGGAGCTGTTTTTT
14	TRBV7-2	TRBJ1-2	-	-	CASSLELQSYGYTF	TGTGCCAGCAGCTTAGAATTGCAGTCCTATGGCTACACCTTC
12	TRBV7-9	TRBJ1-5	-	-	CASSLPSQPQHF	TGTGCCAGCAGCTTACCGAGTCAGCCCCAGCATTTT
11	TRBV10-1	TRBJ2-7	-	-	CASSTVGSLYF	TGCGCCAGCAGTACAGTAGGTTCGCTATACTTC
15	TRBV2	TRBJ1-1	-	-	CASTLLGIADTEAFF	TGTGCCAGCACCCTGCTGGGCATAGCGGACACTGAAGCTTTCTTT
14	TRBV5-1	TRBJ1-2	-	-	CASSSSGTNYGYTF	TGCGCCAGCAGCAGCTCCGGGACAAACTATGGCTACACCTTC
15	TRBV6-5	TRBJ2-7	-	-	CASSRGGALTYEQYF	TGTGCCAGCAGTAGGGGGGGGGCGCTCACCTACGAGCAGTACTTC